Listed below are T cell receptor beta chains from one sample, sequenced in a study of CD8 T cells in ankylosing spondylitis. TCRdb processed the 5' RACE reads anew with MiXCR; each CDR3 protein has one entry. The table shows about 220,000 distinct CDR3 sequences, with about 26% occurring only once. Sequencing was performed on blood, either unsorted or a sorted T cell fraction (not recorded which). The origin of the receptors is a male donor with ankylosing spondylitis or in good health (not recorded which). The CDR3 runs from the conserved cysteine through the conserved F or W. D genes are given only for firm matches. Size values are once, few and many counts, or a class for expanded clones, and some rows have none.

d_call clone_size j_call v_call cdr3_aa cdr3_nt
TRBD2 few TRBJ2-5 TRBV6-5 CASSLSLPGGEGTQYF TGTGCCAGCAGTTTATCTCTACCGGGAGGAGAGGGGACCCAGTACTTC
NA NA TRBJ2-7 TRBV4-2 CASSLQWGYEQYF TGTGCCAGCAGCCTTCAATGGGGCTACGAGCAGTACTTC
TRBD2 NA TRBJ2-4 TRBV20-1 CSARVAGGVGAKNIQYF TGCAGTGCTAGAGTGGCGGGAGGGGTTGGGGCCAAAAACATTCAGTACTTC
NA NA TRBJ2-7 TRBV5-1 CASSLYATSDGTYEQYF TGCGCCAGCAGCTTGTACGCCACGAGCGATGGAACCTACGAGCAGTACTTC
TRBD2 many TRBJ2-2 TRBV20-1 CSARDPSGRATGELFF TGCAGTGCTAGAGATCCGAGCGGGAGGGCCACCGGGGAGCTGTTTTTT
NA NA TRBJ2-7 TRBV20-1 CSARTATRDPYEQYF TGCAGTGCTAGAACTGCGACCAGGGATCCCTACGAGCAGTACTTC
NA NA TRBJ2-3 TRBV20-1 CSAREGGAGTQYF TGCAGTGCTAGAGAAGGGGGGGCCGGTACGCAGTATTTT
TRBD2 NA TRBJ2-7 TRBV5-1 CASSLGAGLNEQYF TGCGCCAGCAGCTTGGGAGCGGGACTAAACGAGCAGTACTTC
NA many TRBJ2-7 TRBV12-3/TRBV12-4 CASKLMSGEAYEQYF TGTGCCAGCAAGTTAATGTCCGGGGAGGCCTACGAGCAGTACTTC
NA many TRBJ2-1 TRBV6-2/TRBV6-3 CASTQARAHNEQFF TGTGCCAGCACCCAGGCGAGGGCACACAATGAGCAGTTCTTC
NA few TRBJ1-2 TRBV29-1 CSVEKTGGGGYTF TGCAGCGTTGAGAAGACGGGCGGTGGAGGCTACACCTTC
TRBD2 many TRBJ2-2 TRBV5-1 CASSAGLAGGSNTGELFF TGCGCCAGCAGCGCCGGACTAGCGGGAGGATCGAACACCGGGGAGCTGTTTTTT
TRBD1 NA TRBJ2-7 TRBV4-1 CASSPGDRARGEQYF TGCGCCAGCAGCCCCGGGGACAGGGCCCGTGGGGAGCAGTACTTC
NA many TRBJ1-5 TRBV7-2 CASSSRGGSNQPQHF TGTGCCAGCAGCTCCCGAGGGGGTAGCAATCAGCCCCAGCATTTT
NA many TRBJ2-1 TRBV9 CASSVAGGREVGEQFF TGTGCCAGCAGCGTAGCTGGGGGGAGAGAAGTAGGCGAGCAGTTCTTC
NA NA TRBJ2-5 TRBV12-3/TRBV12-4 CASSKHRAQETQYF TGTGCCAGCAGTAAGCACAGGGCCCAAGAGACCCAGTACTTC
NA NA TRBJ1-5 TRBV19 CASSIRGDLQPQHF TGTGCCAGTAGTATTAGGGGGGATCTTCAGCCCCAGCATTTT
NA NA TRBJ2-7 TRBV6-5 CASSYRVGNYEQYF TGTGCCAGCAGTTACCGGGTTGGGAACTACGAGCAGTACTTC
TRBD2 NA TRBJ2-1 TRBV20-1 CSARDQMREEQFF TGCAGTGCTAGAGATCAGATGCGGGAGGAGCAGTTCTTC
NA many TRBJ2-2 TRBV27 CASSPRIRGSGTGELFF TGTGCCAGCAGTCCACGGATAAGGGGGTCGGGCACCGGGGAGCTGTTTTTT
NA many TRBJ2-7 TRBV7-2 CASSLRQERYEQYF TGTGCCAGCAGCTTACGTCAGGAGCGCTACGAGCAGTACTTC
TRBD2 many TRBJ2-1 TRBV27 CASSLNGPATSSGRRDEQFF TGTGCCAGCAGTTTAAATGGCCCGGCAACCTCTAGCGGGAGGCGCGATGAGCAGTTCTTC
TRBD1 NA TRBJ2-7 TRBV28 CASSFSVGQEQYF TGTGCCAGCAGTTTCTCGGTGGGACAGGAGCAGTACTTC
NA few TRBJ2-1 TRBV7-2 CASSLVHEQFF TGTGCCAGCAGCTTAGTTCATGAGCAGTTCTTC
NA NA TRBJ1-2 TRBV20-1 CSASGWGSGGYTF TGCAGTGCTAGTGGGTGGGGTTCAGGCGGCTACACCTTC
TRBD2 many TRBJ2-1 TRBV2 CASSDRDYIYNEQFF TGTGCCAGCAGTGACCGGGACTACATATACAATGAGCAGTTCTTC
NA NA TRBJ2-4 TRBV27 CASSLFQGTKNIQYF TGTGCCAGCAGTTTATTTCAGGGTACCAAAAACATTCAGTACTTC
NA NA TRBJ2-6 TRBV12-3/TRBV12-4 CASRGGSGANVLTF TGTGCCAGCAGGGGGGGCTCTGGGGCCAACGTCCTGACTTTC
NA many TRBJ1-1 TRBV5-1 CASSFQQEMNTEAFF TGCGCCAGCAGCTTCCAACAGGAGATGAACACTGAAGCTTTCTTT
NA few TRBJ2-7 TRBV20-1 CSARQLGLGYEQYF TGCAGTGCCCGTCAACTAGGTCTAGGCTACGAGCAGTACTTC
TRBD1 many TRBJ2-7 TRBV7-9 CASSRGDRAYEQYF TGTGCCAGCAGCCGAGGGGACAGAGCCTACGAGCAGTACTTC
TRBD2 many TRBJ2-1 TRBV28 CASSFGGREYNEQFF TGTGCCAGCAGTTTTGGTGGGAGGGAGTACAATGAGCAGTTCTTC
NA NA TRBJ2-1 TRBV6-6 CASRTDRYNEQFF TGTGCCAGCAGAACTGACAGGTACAATGAGCAGTTCTTC
NA many TRBJ1-5 TRBV12-3/TRBV12-4 CASRYLEGQPQHF TGTGCCAGCCGCTATTTAGAGGGTCAGCCCCAGCATTTT
TRBD2 many TRBJ2-5 TRBV9 CASSGGSAGVLETQYF TGTGCCAGCAGCGGGGGGTCAGCGGGAGTTCTAGAGACCCAGTACTTC
TRBD2 many TRBJ2-1 TRBV27 CASSPVAGFYNEQFF TGTGCCAGCAGTCCCGTAGCGGGATTCTACAATGAGCAGTTCTTC
NA NA TRBJ2-1 TRBV7-9 CASSNAGTQQFF TGTGCCAGCTCTAACGCCGGGACCCAGCAGTTCTTC
TRBD2 many TRBJ2-3 TRBV20-1 CSALTSGNADTQYF TGCAGTGCTCTGACTAGCGGGAACGCAGATACGCAGTATTTT
NA many TRBJ1-6 TRBV5-1 CASSLVAGINSPLHF TGCGCCAGCAGCTTGGTGGCAGGGATCAATTCACCCCTCCACTTT
NA NA TRBJ1-5 TRBV12-3/TRBV12-4 CASSLFSGGNQPQHF TGTGCCAGCAGTTTATTTTCAGGGGGCAATCAGCCCCAGCATTTT
NA few TRBJ2-5 TRBV28 CASSFTGLMETQYF TGTGCCAGCAGTTTTACGGGGCTGATGGAGACCCAGTACTTC
NA many TRBJ2-3 TRBV6-2/TRBV6-3 CASSYPSVGASTDTQYF TGTGCCAGCAGTTACCCATCGGTTGGAGCTAGCACAGATACGCAGTATTTT
TRBD2 many TRBJ2-7 TRBV20-1 CSARGGLAGGPYYEQYF TGCAGTGCTAGAGGGGGGCTAGCGGGAGGGCCGTATTACGAGCAGTACTTC
NA NA TRBJ1-5 TRBV5-1 CASRGGNNQPQHF TGCGCCAGCAGAGGGGGGAACAATCAGCCCCAGCATTTT
NA many TRBJ1-2 TRBV11-2 CASSERDPRFNYGYTF TGTGCCAGCAGCGAGAGGGATCCGCGATTTAACTATGGCTACACCTTC
TRBD1 many TRBJ2-2 TRBV7-2 CASSRTPGTGTGELFF TGTGCCAGCAGCCGGACCCCCGGGACAGGGACCGGGGAGCTGTTTTTT
NA NA TRBJ2-5 TRBV20-1 CSAGETPGSATTQYF TGCAGTGCTGGGGAGACTCCGGGATCGGCCACCACCCAGTACTTC
TRBD2 many TRBJ2-7 TRBV10-3 CAISESGTSGRYEQYF TGTGCCATCAGTGAGTCGGGGACTAGCGGGAGGTACGAGCAGTACTTC